This T cell receptor beta chain originates from a study of blood T cell repertoires in COVID-19. Study-wide background: Acute and convalescent COVID-19 samples came from the United States, Italy and Spain. Sample material is recorded as cDNA or gDNA derived from T cells, B-cell-depleted T cells, or PBMCs.

Original processing methods: Reference gene primer amplification gave estimated nucleated cell counts. The table came from immunoSEQ multiplex PCR; TCRdb's copy has only in-frame clones and leaves some out. Clone size and V and J calls were adopted from that table, with D and trimming inferred from the DNA. The repertoire holds 380,000 or so clones, with more than 70% as singletons. Only one count was recorded for this clone. The sample consisted of peripheral blood. The clonotype was recovered from a man in his forties or fifties with acute or convalescent COVID-19.

The CDR3 DNA reads as TGTGCCAGCAGATATAAGGACAGAAGCTACGAGCAGTACTTC. Its translation is CASRYKDRSYEQYF. The chain has TRBV6-5 and TRBJ2-7; tentatively, D is TRBD1 (6 bases). The CDR3 covers 14 residues. V dropped 6 bases and J dropped 3 bases, with 15 bases sitting between them. CDR1 and CDR2 (germline): MNHEY, SVGAGI.